This T cell receptor (beta chain) was sequenced in a study of T cells in Graves' hyperthyroidism and ophthalmopathy. Amplification yielded TCR beta CDR3 regions, with RNA transcripts as the source. The HTBI primer set served for first-round RT-PCR of the TCR CDR3. TCRdb independently ran MiXCR on the multiplex PCR reads; one entry per CDR3 protein. The data hold approximately 600,000 distinct CDR3 sequences, with approximately 15% observed a single time. Study conclusions and caveats: Through a model of 13 V-J features, ophthalmopathy was separated from stable hyperthyroidism. Most thyroid clonotypes with frequency above 0.001 were detected in blood.

This clonotype was picked up a small number of times. Its antigen remains unknown. PBMCs stemmed from about 9.5 ml fresh peripheral blood. The clonotype was recovered from a woman in her twenties or thirties with Graves' hyperthyroidism that later progressed to Graves' ophthalmopathy. Material for sequencing was blood.

DNA for the CDR3: TGTGCCAGTAGTTCTACTCAGGATGGTGAGCAGTTCTTC. The encoded protein is CASSSTQDGEQFF. The chain has TRBV19 and TRBJ2-1; D not resolved. Trimming pared 5 bases from V and 9 bases from J, leaving 14 bases between. This CDR3 is 13 amino acids long. CDR1 and CDR2 (germline): LNHDA, SQIVND (reference sequence).